This paragraph covers one T cell receptor beta chain sequence. Its matching antigen is unknown. This record comes from a study of T cell responses to AZD1222 COVID-19 vaccine. Broader study findings: Spike-specific TCR repertoires showed rising breadth and depth after two AZD1222 doses. Clonal diversity was possibly underestimated, and the donors were mostly white British, with more females. Vaccine-associated CD4 TCRs ranged over spike, dominating at 160-218 and 743-854. Reportedly, close to half of spike-specific TCRs are directed against unmutated variant regions.

J was trimmed by 3 bases and V by 3 bases; bases with no gene match: 12. The CDR3 covers 19 residues. The germline gives CDR1 KGHDR, CDR2 SFDVKD. Clones were read by immunoSEQ multiplex PCR, and TCRdb kept only the in-frame ones, dropping some. The repertoire holds 110,000 to 150,000 clones, with 92% as singletons. The chain joins TRBV24-1 to TRBJ2-2; the match to TRBD1 covers 10 bases. The receptor was derived from an adult in good health. The sequencing here drew on peripheral blood, taken on day 0 of AZD1222 vaccination. Here the CDR3 DNA reads TGTGCCACCAGTGATCGTCACGAAGTAGACAGGGGGCACACCGGGGAGCTGTTTTTT. Its translation is CATSDRHEVDRGHTGELFF.